The following is a TCR beta chain sequence with its context. The specificity of this receptor is unknown. It has no much larger one-base neighbor in the sample; base qualities were not kept. Inclusive of the bounding cysteine and phenylalanine, the CDR3 is 15 residues long. The CDR3 DNA has 45 bases and is translated from base 1. Trimmed from V: 5 bases; trimmed from J: 5 bases; junction bases lacking a gene match: 10. CDR1 and CDR2 were assigned from the germline V gene (reference sequence) as SGHNT and YYREEE. The sample comes from a study of cytomegalovirus exposure and HLA in healthy donors (dated by TCRdb to 2016 to 2017). The study in broad terms: An earlier analysis of a few hundred of the donors reported over 250 Gb of sequence data and 117 million unique TCR beta sequences obtained from some 170 million T cells. Approximately 300 gigabases of sequencing data and around 85 million unique TCR sequences made up an early release that covered roughly 670 HLA-typed donors. Of the approximately 370 genotyped donors, 80% to 90% were placed in the genetic ancestry cluster associated with self-reported Caucasian donors. The study aimed to test whether signatures of past pathogen exposure could be identified by cataloging public T cell receptors. Using immunosequencing, the study profiled T cell repertoires from 550 to 750 subjects and related those repertoires to cytomegalovirus serostatus. In addition to the first cohort of 650 to 750 subjects, a separate validation cohort of under 150 different subjects was used. High-throughput TCR immunosequencing, statistical association of individual TCRs with disease status, and machine learning were combined to predict cytomegalovirus infection status. To study patterns of TCR occurrence, a later analysis re-analyzed previously published TCR beta repertoires from just over 650 donors and added high-resolution HLA genotyping. The later analysis used no new phenotypic data to find candidate immune exposures, relying instead on TCR beta sequences and their occurrence across donors. To decide whether each TCR beta V gene segment behaved as functional or pseudogenic, an earlier analysis of some 600 of the donors relied on high-throughput TCR beta sequencing. Alongside the repertoire data, information on donor age, sex, ethnicity and CMV serostatus was compiled. Genome-wide SNP genotypes for about 65% of the 666 donors were used in a later genetic analysis, which treated that subset as a discovery cohort. All discovery cohort repertoires had been generated on a single sequencing platform. Both class I and class II loci were covered by HLA typing, at four-digit resolution. Typing coverage varied by locus: roughly 629-640 donors for A, B, C, DRB1 and DQB1; around 560 for DQA1; nearly 610 for DPA1; roughly 450 for DPB1. Roughly 5 DR-DQ haplotypes were handled as single units for association and clustering, since linkage in the cohort was strong. Among about 390 genotyped donors of the cohort, an average of 235,054 unique TCR beta nucleotide sequences were sequenced per donor, roughly 18% of them non-productive. Overall study outcomes, separate from this receptor: A further reported finding was that TCR beta sequences accurately predicted the HLA-A and HLA-B alleles for most subjects in the first cohort. Linkage disequilibrium might explain the correlated functional status among segregating V segments, but an unknown experimental factor could not be excluded. A cluster of highly shared sequence variants was judged likely to represent a technical artifact of the sequencing pipeline. Broadly in line with IMGT annotations, most TCR beta V segments showed up in productive rearrangements about 90% or about 30% of the time in an earlier analysis of some 590 of the donors. The only immune exposure information available for the cohort was CMV serostatus. A later genetic analysis reported fewer N-insertions in productive TCRs among donors in an Asian-associated ancestry cluster than the roughly 670-donor mean. Most CMV-associated TCR beta chains appeared to be HLA-restricted in a later analysis, and the HLA associations seemed to be driven largely by CMV exposure. In a later genetic analysis, a missense DCLRE1C variant was associated with V-gene and J-gene trimming of TCR beta chains, and the association was replicated in an independent cohort. Across donors, most TCR sequences were observed very rarely, whereas some public TCRs were present in many individuals. The study gave a list of about 160 TCR beta chains associated with cytomegalovirus. Roughly uniform sequencing depth across donors was assumed in presence/absence analyses, although this assumption may not hold. Because some donors lacked HLA typing at each locus, the association tests relied only on the typed subset. In a later analysis, 16,951 TCR beta sequences were associated with specific HLA alleles at a false discovery rate of 0.05. The earlier analysis of around 600 of the donors excluded 15 to 20 rarely observed V segments, including chromosome 9 orphons, because counts were too low. A later analysis found that TCR association rates varied across HLA loci, with DRB1 alleles showing the most associated TCRs and HLA-C alleles the fewest. The authors suggested that the approach could potentially be extended to other disease states and immunological phenotypes. In both the original and validation cohorts, the classifier was reported to diagnose cytomegalovirus status with high specificity and sensitivity. Three of the identified cytomegalovirus-associated TCR beta chains were confirmed in vitro to be specific for cytomegalovirus antigens. Some IMGT-functional V segments, including TRBV6-2 and TRBV6-3, could not be told apart with the 87-base-pair reads, so those segments were excluded. According to a later analysis, parvovirus B19, influenza, CMV and Epstein-Barr virus appeared linked to several top co-occurrence clusters. In this cohort, only TCR beta chains were sequenced, and detectable features were limited by the absence of alpha or paired-chain data. Strong co-occurrence of HLA alleles, especially DR and DQ, made assigning TCR associations to individual alleles difficult. In a later analysis, HLA-associated TCR beta chains were found to be more clonally expanded and to have lower generation probabilities than equally common non-associated chains.

The cohort was made up of approximately 670 healthy bone marrow donors. All cohort members were sampled while nominally healthy, although unrecorded immune exposures were likely present. The donor was CMV seropositive and belonged to the group of 250 to 300 seropositive cohort members. Every donor gave a peripheral blood sample, and the peripheral blood mononuclear cells from that sample were used for TCR beta sequencing. The Qiagen DNeasy Blood Extraction Kit was used to extract genomic DNA from the blood cell samples. Receptor libraries were prepared by the immunoSEQ multiplex PCR assay. For the multiplex PCR, a mixture combining 60 forward primers for TCR Vbeta segments and 13 reverse primers for TCR Jbeta segments was used. The CDR3 region of rearranged TCR beta genes was amplified from genomic DNA by a multiplex PCR assay. The amplified TCR beta libraries were sequenced on the Illumina HiSeq System as 87-base-pair reads. The authors processed their data as follows. A later analysis counted around 72 million unique TCR beta chains across the 666 repertoires, and roughly 10 million of these chains were shared by at least two donors. Raw reads were error-corrected and collapsed into unique sequences with a nearest-neighbor algorithm that merged closely related sequences to remove PCR and sequencing errors. Alignment of CDR3 sequences to IMGT reference sequences was used to assign V, D and J gene segments. Each retained sequence needed at least a six-nucleotide match to both a V gene segment and a J gene segment. A rearrangement was called productive if the CDR3 had no stop codons and remained in frame with V and J, and every other rearrangement was called non-productive. Following IMGT convention, CDR3 was defined as the stretch from the second conserved V-encoded cysteine up to the conserved J-encoded phenylalanine. The earlier analysis of some 580 of the donors excluded any sequence lacking an unambiguous match to a single V gene segment. An earlier analysis of 550 to 650 of the donors classified V segments as functional when productive rearrangements were above 56.7% and as segregating when the standard deviation between donors was above 5%. A statistical classification framework was built for diagnosing cytomegalovirus status from the catalog of TCR beta chain sequences. A later analysis assigned V and J genes by comparing TCR nucleotide sequences with IMGT/GENE-DB human TR gene sequences. In a later analysis, CDR3 sequences and most-parsimonious VDJ recombination scenarios were assigned using the TCRdist pipeline. A later analysis defined each TCR beta chain by its CDR3 amino acid sequence plus V-gene family, and excluded reads lacking a unique V-gene family. As a way to deal with suspected cross-contamination and a sequencing artifact, a later analysis dropped approximately 590 nucleotide sequences that were highly shared and had low generation probability. For each public chain, a later analysis derived a clonal expansion index from normalized ranks of inferred template counts within each repertoire. Generation probabilities in a later analysis came from a VDJ recombination model fitted to out-of-frame rearrangements, and those results were checked against IGoR. In a later analysis, TCR-TCR, TCR-HLA and TCR-CMV co-occurrence was scored with hypergeometric tests, and a repertoire-size bias correction was applied to TCR pairs. False discovery rates were estimated in a later analysis by permuting HLA or CMV assignments 20 times. In a later analysis, co-occurring TCRs were grouped with DBSCAN, and TCRdist sequence similarity was added when clustering was performed within HLA-allele-positive subsets. For co-occurrence clustering, repertoires with fewer than 30,000 or more than 120,000 public chains were excluded, along with 4 to 6 repertoires with anomalous nucleotide sharing. TCRdb limited this immuneACCESS table to in-frame rearrangements with V and J called. A share of clones is missing; checked studies link under half to unresolved V genes, and the rest is unexplained. The DNA was the basis for D and trimming; V, J and clone size are from that table. The table for this sample lists roughly 160,000 clones; around 80% of them were counted only once. In total, the top ten clones hold 1% of the sample.

The rearranged segments are TRBV5-4 and TRBJ2-5; the junction holds 9 bases that match TRBD2. Input material: PBMCs. The sequence came from a woman in her fifties or sixties in good health and CMV-seropositive. The DNA sequence is given as TGTGCCAGCAGTAAGACTAGCGGCCCTGAGGAGACCCAGTACTTC. Protein translation: CASSKTSGPEETQYF. The entire variable domain, with the stretches around the CDR3 drawn from the reference TRBV5-4 and TRBJ2-5 proteins, is ETGVTQSPTHLIKTRGQQVTLRCSSQSGHNTVSWYQQALGQGPQFIFQYYREEENGRGNFPPRFSGLQFPNYSSELNVNALELDDSALYLCASSKTSGPEETQYFGPGTRLLVL.